This T cell receptor (beta chain) was profiled in a study of shared clonotypes between healthy human individuals. The method was immunoSEQ multiplex PCR; TCRdb's version includes in-frame clones alone and lacks a portion of them. The sample holds about 2.4 million clones, roughly 93% seen once. Study conclusions and caveats: The four-donor shared clonotypes exceeded non-shared clonotypes in generation probability, with non-shared ones scoring lower. Blood alone was sampled, and tissue repertoires likely differ.

CD4+ cell separation produced CD45RA+ naive and CD45RA-negative memory subsets. Germline V CDR1 and CDR2: SEHNR, FQNEAQ (reference sequence). This CDR3 is 17 amino acids long. Trimming took off 3 bases at V and 9 bases at J, with 24 bases between the two ends. In regard to this clone: Its antigen is as yet unknown.

This receptor was obtained from a man between 18 and 29 years old in good health. Some clones in this sample may be carry-over from other donors' samples. The rearrangement uses TRBV7-9 and TRBJ2-1, with a possible D match to TRBD2 (6 bases). Sequencing input: naive CD4+ T cells from PBMCs. The subset: CD45RA+ positively selected. In nucleotides, the CDR3 is TGTGCCAGCAGCTTTCGGCCTAGCGCCCTACTGGGGAGTGAGCAGTTCTTC. Amino acid sequence: CASSFRPSALLGSEQFF.